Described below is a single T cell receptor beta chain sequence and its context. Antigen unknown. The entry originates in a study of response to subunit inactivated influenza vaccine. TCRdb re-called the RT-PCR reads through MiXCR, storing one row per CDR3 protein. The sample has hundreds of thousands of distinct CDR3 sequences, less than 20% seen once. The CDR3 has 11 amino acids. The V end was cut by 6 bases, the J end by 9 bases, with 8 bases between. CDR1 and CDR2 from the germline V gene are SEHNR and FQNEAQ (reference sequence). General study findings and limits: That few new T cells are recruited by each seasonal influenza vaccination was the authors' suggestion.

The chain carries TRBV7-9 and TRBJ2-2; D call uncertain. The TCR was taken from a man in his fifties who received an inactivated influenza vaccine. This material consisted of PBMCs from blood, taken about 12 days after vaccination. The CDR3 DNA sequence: TGTGCCAGCAGTACCCTTTGGGAGCTGTTTTTT. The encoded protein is CASSTLWELFF.